These 24 T cell receptor beta chains share one sample of origin, sequenced in a study of blood T cell repertoires in COVID-19. TCRdb keeps only in-frame clones here, not all; method: immunoSEQ multiplex PCR. The sample carries over 35,000 clones, roughly 80% recorded once. The sample comprised peripheral blood. The receptors derive from a human donor in a cohort sampled during active COVID-19.

This clone was counted between two and nine times. This chain joins TRBV5-1 and TRBJ2-2; D remains unclear. The CDR3 has 12 residues. Trimming pared 4 bases from V and 1 base from J, leaving 2 bases between. Germline CDR1 is SGHRS and CDR2 is YFSETQ. CDR3 DNA sequence: TGCGCCAGCAGCCGGAACACCGGGGAGCTGTTTTTT. Translated, it gives CASSRNTGELFF.

The chain employs TRBV9 and TRBJ1-2, with TRBD1 as a possible D gene (5 bases). CDR1 is SGDLS, CDR2 YYNGEE, per germline. CDR3 length: 16 residues. V shed 0 bases and J shed 4 bases, with 16 bases lying between them. The DNA of the CDR3 is TGTGCCAGCAGCGTAGGGGGAGGGGTAAGGGGCTATGGCTACACCTTC. This gives the protein CASSVGGGVRGYGYTF.

This clone has only one observation. V gene TRBV10-3 combines with J gene TRBJ2-2, with 10 bases fitting TRBD1. Germline lookup yields CDR1 ENHRY and CDR2 SYGVKD. CDR3 length equals 18 residues. V was pared by 7 bases and J by 6 bases, with 17 bases of the junction left unmatched. CDR3 nucleotide sequence: TGTGCCATCACCGAAAAACGCCGGGACAGGGGCGCTCCCGGGGAGCTGTTTTTT. Its translation: CAITEKRRDRGAPGELFF.

This sequence joins TRBV4-2 and TRBJ1-3; 8 bases are a match to TRBD1. There are 14 residues in the CDR3. Germline loops: CDR1 LGHNA, CDR2 YNFKEQ. With V trimmed by 7 bases and J by 2 bases, 4 bases remained unmatched. The CDR3 protein is CASKKQGAGNTIYF. The CDR3 region has the DNA TGTGCCAGCAAAAAACAGGGGGCTGGAAACACCATATATTTT.

The rearrangement uses TRBV29-1 and TRBJ2-3, with TRBD2 identical over 9 bases. The CDR3 is 12 amino acids. The junction had 4 bases not matched to a gene; V was cut back by 7 bases and J by 5 bases. Germline V CDR1 and CDR2: SQVTM, ANQGSEA. Here the CDR3 DNA reads TGCAGCGGCGGGGGGGCGGTAGATACGCAGTATTTT. Its translation is CSGGGAVDTQYF.

The V call is TRBV5-1, the J call TRBJ2-1; 9 positions agree with TRBD2. Germline CDR1 is SGHRS and CDR2 is YFSETQ. Unmatched junction bases numbered 7, after V lost 5 bases and J lost 4 bases. The CDR3 sequence is 15 residues long. In nucleotides, the CDR3 is TGCGCCAGCAGATATAGCGGGGGCCCATACAATGAGCAGTTCTTC. Protein sequence: CASRYSGGPYNEQFF.

The V call is TRBV3-1 (or the pseudogene TRBV3-2), the J call TRBJ2-7, with a tentative D call TRBD2 (6 bases). V was cut by 2 bases and J by 6 bases, with 14 bases left in between. Looked up from germline, CDR1 is LGHDT and CDR2 is YNNKEL (reference sequence). CDR3 length: 14 amino acids. The CDR3 nucleotides are TGTGCCAGCAGCCAATTGACCGGGACTGCCGAGCAGTACTTC. It translates to CASSQLTGTAEQYF.

The chain uses TRBV2 and TRBJ1-2, with 9 nucleotides matching TRBD1. The CDR3 covers 16 residues. The ends lost 6 bases at V and 4 bases at J; junction bases unmatched: 12. CDR1 and CDR2 (germline): SNHLY, FYNNEI. The CDR3 reads CASRKAGQGSGYGYTF. The CDR3 DNA follows: TGTGCCAGCAGAAAAGCAGGACAGGGGTCAGGCTATGGCTACACCTTC.

The chain links TRBV23-1 to TRBJ2-2; D is perhaps TRBD2 (6 bases). TRBV23-1 has ORF status, its function being uncertain. V shed 3 bases and J shed 6 bases, with 11 bases lying between them. CDR3 length equals 14 residues. CDR3 amino acids: CASSQRTSPGELFF. CDR3 nucleotides: TGCGCCAGCAGTCAGCGCACTAGCCCCGGGGAGCTGTTTTTT.

This chain connects TRBV11-2 to TRBJ2-1; D ambiguous. The germline gives CDR1 SGHAT, CDR2 FQNNGV. Trimming removed 3 bases at V and 7 bases at J, with 4 bases between. The CDR3 is made up of 11 amino acids. CDR3 coding DNA: TGTGCCAGCAGCTTCGAGAATGAGCAGTTCTTC. Translating gives CASSFENEQFF.

V gene TRBV12-3 or TRBV12-4 combines with J gene TRBJ1-2; weak D call: TRBD1 (6 bases). This CDR3 is built from 13 residues. Trimming removed 6 bases from V and 8 bases from J, with 16 bases in between. The CDR3 DNA reads as TGTGCCAGCAGAATGGGGGGGGCTGGGGGCTACACCTTC. Translation: CASRMGGAGGYTF.

This clone has only a few counts. The V gene is TRBV2, the J gene TRBJ1-2; D gene unclear. Between the trimmed V and J ends, which lost 7 bases and 5 bases, there was a span of 17 bases. This CDR3 is 14 amino acids long. Germline values: CDR1 SNHLY, CDR2 FYNNEI. The CDR3 DNA reads as TGTGCCAGCACTGGGCGTCGGGGAAGGTATGGCTACACCTTC. Translated: CASTGRRGRYGYTF.

The chain is built from TRBV6-1 and TRBJ2-7; tentative D call: TRBD1 (6 bases). Trimming removed 3 bases at V and 3 bases at J, with 9 bases between. Looked up from germline, CDR1 is MNHNS and CDR2 is SASEGT. This CDR3 has 13 residues. The CDR3 loop reads CASSEARGYEQYF. The CDR3 DNA follows: TGTGCCAGCAGTGAGGCCAGGGGCTACGAGCAGTACTTC.

The chain joins TRBV5-1 to TRBJ1-6, with D hard to call. The CDR3 loop spans 15 amino acids. Germline values: CDR1 SGHRS, CDR2 YFSETQ. Between the trimmed V and J ends, which lost 0 bases and 5 bases, there was a span of 9 bases. CDR3 residues: CASSLDGRNNSPLHF. CDR3 nucleotides: TGCGCCAGCAGCTTGGATGGCCGTAATAATTCACCCCTCCACTTT.

V is TRBV7-2 and J is TRBJ1-2, with 8 bases identical to TRBD1. Germline V lookup: CDR1 SGHTA, CDR2 FQGNSA. The ends lost 8 bases at V and 4 bases at J; junction bases unmatched: 9. The CDR3 totals 14 residues. This CDR3 is CASGTGQAGYGYTF. The DNA of the CDR3 is TGTGCCAGCGGTACGGGACAGGCCGGCTATGGCTACACCTTC.

V and J are TRBV7-8 and TRBJ1-3; D not certain. Germline values: CDR1 SGHVS, CDR2 FQNEAQ. V lost 7 bases, J lost 4 bases, and 20 bases lay in between. The CDR3 covers 16 residues. DNA of the CDR3: TGTGCCAGCAACAAGATTGAGGTCAATGTGGGAAACACCATATATTTT. Encoded protein: CASNKIEVNVGNTIYF.

V and J are TRBV5-1 and TRBJ2-3; 7 nucleotides match TRBD2. Germline trimming cut 3 bases from V and 2 bases from J; bases unmatched to any gene: 12. The CDR3 totals 17 residues. Germline CDR1 reads SGHRS; CDR2 reads YFSETQ. CDR3 nucleotide sequence: TGCGCCAGCAGCTCCCACCGTAGGGACTACTCCACAGATACGCAGTATTTT. Residues: CASSSHRRDYSTDTQYF.

J is TRBJ1-5 and V is TRBV7-8; D is unresolved. The length of the CDR3 is 15 residues. V was trimmed by 0 bases and J by 7 bases, leaving 13 bases between them. The V gene's germline CDR1 is SGHVS and CDR2 FQNEAQ. CDR3 sequence (DNA): TGTGCCAGCAGCTTAGCGAGAGGGCTTGGACAGCCCCAGCATTTT. Residues: CASSLARGLGQPQHF.

CDR3: CASWRAGGLQETQYF. The DNA of the CDR3 is TGTGCCAGCTGGAGAGCGGGGGGGCTTCAAGAGACCCAGTACTTC. The V and J genes are TRBV5-4 and TRBJ2-5; 10 bases match TRBD2. Germline trimming cut 7 bases from V and 2 bases from J; bases unmatched to any gene: 8. CDR1 and CDR2 from the germline V gene are SGHNT and YYREEE (reference sequence). This CDR3 region has 15 residues. The full variable domain, its missing parts supplied by reference TRBV5-4 and TRBJ2-5, is ETGVTQSPTHLIKTRGQQVTLRCSSQSGHNTVSWYQQALGQGPQFIFQYYREEENGRGNFPPRFSGLQFPNYSSELNVNALELDDSALYLCASWRAGGLQETQYFGPGTRLLVL.

The chain employs TRBV6-2 or TRBV6-3 and TRBJ2-7, with 8 nucleotides matching TRBD1. J was trimmed by 3 bases and V by 4 bases; bases with no gene match: 11. This CDR3 has 16 residues. Germline values: CDR1 MNHEY, CDR2 SVGEGT. The CDR3 loop reads CASSFPQGAADYEQYF. The CDR3 DNA reads TGTGCCAGCAGTTTCCCGCAGGGGGCAGCAGACTACGAGCAGTACTTC.

The chain has TRBV7-9 and TRBJ2-5, with 9 bases lining up with TRBD2. Germline-derived CDR1 and CDR2 are SEHNR and FQNEAQ (reference sequence). CDR3 length equals 14 residues. V dropped 3 bases and J dropped 5; count of bases not matched to a gene: 4. In nucleotides, the CDR3 is TGTGCCAGCAGCTTTGGCCTAGCGGGGGAGACCCAGTACTTC. Translation gives CASSFGLAGETQYF. The full variable domain, with the rest looked up from reference TRBV7-9 and TRBJ2-5, is DTGVSQNPRHKITKRGQNVTFRCDPISEHNRLYWYRQTLGQGPEFLTYFQNEAQLEKSRLLSDRFSAERPKGSFSTLEIQRTEQGDSAMYLCASSFGLAGETQYFGPGTRLLVL.

The rearrangement uses TRBV3-1 (or the pseudogene TRBV3-2) and TRBJ2-7; 8 bases agree with TRBD2. The germline CDR1 and CDR2 sequences are LGHDT and YNNKEL (reference sequence). CDR3 size: 16 residues. V lost 2 bases and J lost 2; bases outside the gene matches: 8. CDR3 sequence: CASSQTLTGLAYEQYF. The CDR3 coding sequence is TGTGCCAGCAGCCAAACCTTAACGGGACTAGCCTACGAGCAGTACTTC.

This sequence joins TRBV9 and TRBJ2-1; 13 positions match TRBD2. The germline gives CDR1 SGDLS, CDR2 YYNGEE. The CDR3 is made up of 16 amino acids. Trimming took 3 bases from V and 8 from J; bases not matched to a gene: 8. This CDR3 reads CASSEGGLAGMDEQFF. CDR3 bases: TGTGCCAGCAGCGAGGGGGGACTAGCGGGGATGGATGAGCAGTTCTTC.

The V gene is TRBV28, the J gene TRBJ1-5; 8 positions match TRBD1. V shed 4 bases and J 3 bases; nucleotides not matched to a gene: 11. The CDR3 has 17 amino acids. Germline CDR1 reads MDHEN; CDR2 reads SYDVKM. This CDR3 is CASSSPRTGHPNQPQHF. For the CDR3, the DNA is TGTGCCAGCAGTTCCCCCCGGACAGGGCACCCCAATCAGCCCCAGCATTTT.